This TCR beta chain comes out of a study of CD8+CD57+ T cells in acquired aplastic anemia. Across the whole study: The average for DNA from sorted CD4+ and CD8+ cells was 3 to 4 ug. Findings and limits, study-wide: Patients and controls shared twenty-nine CD8+ CDR3 sequences, highly expressed in patients.

This clonotype occurred a few times. Its specificity is unknown. This CDR3 spans 18 amino acids. CDR1 and CDR2 from the germline V gene are KGHDR and SFDVKD. Trimming removed 5 bases from V and 2 bases from J; junction bases left unmatched: 13. The patients chosen for sequencing had shown expansion of CD8+CD57+ cells (detected by flow cytometry). The patients, all of them, had severe acquired aplastic anemia. There was no therapy given to any patient before the blood sampling took place. Profiling of TCR beta VDJ combinations and CDR3 sequences used genomic DNA as template. TCRdb re-derived calls from the reads in MiXCR, one entry per CDR3 protein. The data contain 200,000 to 250,000 distinct CDR3 sequences, over 55% of them singletons.

Material for sequencing was sorted CD4+, CD8+, or CD8+CD57+ T cells (not recorded which) from PBMCs. This TCR came from a human donor with aplastic anemia. The V call is TRBV24-1, the J call TRBJ2-3, with TRBD1 matching over 9 bases. The DNA of the CDR3 is TGTGCCACCAGTGGGACCAAGACTGGACAGGGGCACACAGATACGCAGTATTTT. This encodes CATSGTKTGQGHTDTQYF.